The 17 T cell receptor beta chains reported below all come from one sample, sequenced in a study of Graves' ophthalmopathy and Graves' hyperthyroidism. RNA transcripts were the template, and TCR beta CDR3 regions were amplified from them. RT-PCR with HTBI primers came first, then second-round multiplex PCR. TCRdb re-called the multiplex PCR reads through MiXCR, storing one row per CDR3 protein. The data contain over a million distinct CDR3 sequences, 35% to 40% of them singletons. Sequences were obtained from peripheral blood or thyroid tissue (not recorded which). These receptors were taken from an adult man with Graves' hyperthyroidism.

The chain carries TRBV7-7 and TRBJ2-2; 9 nucleotides align to TRBD1. V shed 4 bases and J 6 bases; nucleotides not matched to a gene: 3. Germline CDR1 and CDR2: SSHAT and FNYEAQ (reference sequence). The CDR3 runs 14 residues. The CDR3 nucleotides read TGTGCCAGCAGCTGGGACAGGGTTTCCGGGGAGCTGTTTTTT. Amino acids: CASSWDRVSGELFF. Full variable domain (remainder filled in from reference TRBV7-7 and TRBJ2-2): GAGVSQSPRYKVTKRGQDVTLRCDPISSHATLYWYQQALGQGPEFLTYFNYEAQPDKSGLPSDRFSAERPEGSISTLTIQRTEQRDSAMYRCASSWDRVSGELFFGEGSRLTVL.

This chain connects TRBV5-4 to TRBJ2-5, with a possible D match to TRBD1 (5 bases). Germline lookup yields CDR1 SGHNT and CDR2 YYREEE (reference sequence). The CDR3 is 15 amino acids. V dropped 0 bases and J dropped 3 bases, with 12 bases sitting between them. CDR3 nucleotides: TGTGCCAGCAGCTTGGATTGGGAAGGGGAAGAGACCCAGTACTTC. This translates into CASSLDWEGEETQYF.

This clonotype has a count of ten or more. The rearrangement joins TRBV29-1 to TRBJ2-3; D call uncertain. Trimming took off 3 bases at V and 2 bases at J, with 12 bases between the two ends. The CDR3 is made up of 14 amino acids. Per the germline V gene, CDR1 is SQVTM and CDR2 is ANQGSEA. This CDR3 reads CSVDQSGVTDTQYF. The DNA for the CDR3 is TGCAGCGTTGACCAAAGTGGAGTCACAGATACGCAGTATTTT.

This clonotype has a count of ten or more. The CDR3 nucleotides are TGTGCCAGCAGTTTTGGCCGGGAAAAACTGTTTTTT. Its protein product is CASSFGREKLFF. The chain couples TRBV12-3 or TRBV12-4 to TRBJ1-4; D not certain. V lost 3 bases, J lost 8 bases, and 7 bases lay in between. This CDR3 is built from 12 residues.

This clonotype has only a few counts. CDR3 in amino acids: CASSQRDRPNTEAFF. The CDR3, as DNA: TGCGCCAGCAGCCAGCGGGACAGGCCGAACACTGAAGCTTTCTTT. V and J are TRBV4-1 and TRBJ1-1; TRBD1 matches 8 bases. V was pared by 3 bases and J by 1 base, with 4 bases of the junction left unmatched. The CDR3 has 15 residues. CDR1 is MGHRA, CDR2 YSYEKL, per germline.

This clonotype was seen more than once but under ten times. The missing conserved phenylalanine or tryptophan at the end of this CDR3 makes a read error likely. It is unclear where the CDR3 begins or ends on the DNA, so no DNA is shown, and the CDR3 is as TCRdb lists it. The chain is built from TRBV7-8 and TRBJ2-5; no DNA check was done on the table's D call, TRBD1. Per germline, CDR1 SGHVS and CDR2 FQNEAQ. The CDR3 is 11 residues long, ends included. CDR3 loop: CASSLTGQPNT.

Points on this clonotype: Given a much more abundant clone one base away, this may be a read error. V and J are TRBV19 and TRBJ2-5; 11 positions match TRBD1. CDR1 is LNHDA, CDR2 SQIVND, per germline (reference sequence). The CDR3 length is 13 residues. V dropped 8 bases and J dropped 6; count of bases not matched to a gene: 5. The CDR3 nucleotides read TGTGCCAGTTCGGACAGGGGGCGGAAGACCCAGTACTTC. It specifies CASSDRGRKTQYF.

This clonotype was seen many times. The chain joins TRBV20-1 to TRBJ1-2, with TRBD1 matching over 7 bases. Trimming cost V 6 bases and J 1 base; bases outside gene matches: 8. The germline CDR1 and CDR2 sequences are DFQATT and SNEGSKA (reference sequence). This CDR3 comprises 14 residues. The CDR3 protein is CSATPGTVNYGYTF. The DNA of the CDR3 is TGCAGTGCGACCCCCGGGACAGTTAACTATGGCTACACCTTC.

In its sample, this clonotype was seen many times. The chain uses TRBV20-1 and TRBJ2-5, with a tentative D call TRBD1 (6 bases). Germline V gene data show CDR1 as DFQATT and CDR2 as SNEGSKA (reference sequence). The CDR3 spans 15 residues. V dropped 1 base and J dropped 4 bases, with 16 bases sitting between them. CDR3 sequence: CSARVGSGVGETQYF. CDR3 DNA: TGCAGTGCTAGAGTCGGGTCAGGGGTCGGAGAGACCCAGTACTTC.

This clonotype was detected only once. This chain links TRBV24-1 with TRBJ2-5; D is perhaps TRBD1 or TRBD2 (5 bases each). Trimming took 4 bases from V and 5 from J, leaving 13 bases between them. The germline gives CDR1 KGHDR, CDR2 SFDVKD. This CDR3 region has 14 residues. The CDR3 sequence is CATSDLTGGETQYF. CDR3 sequence (DNA): TGTGCCACCAGTGACCTTACAGGAGGCGAGACCCAGTACTTC.

The table lists this clonotype with a few counts. The chain recombines TRBV2 with TRBJ2-7; 14 nucleotides align to TRBD2. Germline CDR1 is SNHLY and CDR2 is FYNNEI. J gave up 0 bases and V 7 bases, and 11 bases lay outside the gene matches. The length of the CDR3 is 18 residues. Here the CDR3 reads CASTPGLAGETSSYEQYF. The CDR3 bases are TGTGCCAGCACTCCGGGACTAGCGGGAGAGACGTCCTCCTACGAGCAGTACTTC.

This chain uses TRBV4-3 with TRBJ2-5; D remains unclear. V lost 0 bases, J lost 8 bases, and 13 bases lay in between. CDR3 length: 14 residues. The germline CDR1 and CDR2 sequences are LGHNA and YSLEER. CDR3 sequence reads: CASSQDSQAFTQYF. In DNA, the CDR3 is TGCGCCAGCAGCCAAGATAGCCAGGCCTTCACCCAGTACTTC.

The sample holds many counts of this clonotype. The chain carries TRBV19 and TRBJ1-2; D unclear. Germline V gene sequence: CDR1 LNHDA, CDR2 SQIVND (reference sequence). V lost 2 bases, J lost 4 bases, and 14 bases lay in between. The CDR3 sequence is 15 residues long. The CDR3 here is CASSIIAGVGYGYTF. The CDR3 DNA is TGTGCCAGTAGTATAATCGCTGGGGTCGGCTATGGCTACACCTTC. Complete variable domain (other parts from reference TRBV19 and TRBJ1-2): DGGITQSPKYLFRKEGQNVTLSCEQNLNHDAMYWYRQDPGQGLRLIYYSQIVNDFQKGDIAEGYSVSREKKESFPLTVTSAQKNPTAFYLCASSIIAGVGYGYTFGSGTRLTVV.

Points on this clonotype: Germline and junction disagree at one end, which may indicate a read error. The chain recombines TRBV7-7 with TRBJ2-7; 9 positions match TRBD2. The CDR3 runs to 13 residues. Germline lookup yields CDR1 SSHAT and CDR2 FNYEAQ (reference sequence). CDR3 amino acids: CASRQTSGYEQYF. In nucleotides, the CDR3 is TGTGCTAGCAGGCAGACTAGCGGCTACGAGCAGTACTTC.

This clonotype has at least ten counts. V gene TRBV5-1 combines with J gene TRBJ2-7, with 9 nucleotides matching TRBD2. The trim removed 1 base at V and 2 bases at J, leaving 4 bases unmatched. The CDR3 has 15 residues. CDR1 SGHRS and CDR2 YFSETQ come from the germline V gene. This CDR3 reads CASSLTSGQTYEQYF. The CDR3 nucleotides read TGCGCCAGCAGCTTGACTAGCGGGCAGACCTACGAGCAGTACTTC.

In its sample, this clonotype was seen a few times. V and J are TRBV3-1 and TRBJ2-5, with D possibly being TRBD1 (6 bases). The germline CDR1 and CDR2 sequences are LGHDT and YNNKEL (reference sequence). The CDR3 spans 14 residues. Between the trimmed V and J ends, which lost 4 bases and 3 bases, there was a span of 12 bases. CDR3 in amino acids: CASSPWTEEETQYF. The CDR3 DNA is TGTGCCAGCAGCCCGTGGACAGAAGAAGAGACCCAGTACTTC.

This rearrangement joins TRBV19 to TRBJ2-2, with 10 bases matching TRBD1. Germline CDR1 reads LNHDA; CDR2 reads SQIVND (reference sequence). J was trimmed by 4 bases and V by 6 bases; bases with no gene match: 5. CDR3 size: 15 residues. CDR3 region: CASSRDRGPTGELFF. The CDR3 DNA follows: TGTGCCAGTAGCCGGGACAGGGGTCCCACCGGGGAGCTGTTTTTT.